This entry is about one TCR beta chain. Its antigen is as yet unknown. The source of the sample is a study of cytomegalovirus exposure and HLA in healthy donors. 13 Jbeta primers and 60 Vbeta primers were used for the PCR. Generated by immunoSEQ multiplex PCR, the TCRdb table keeps only in-frame clones and is missing some. Of 120,000 or so clones listed, more than 60% are singletons. The CDR3 is made up of 15 amino acids. After removal of 5 bases from V and 0 bases from J, the junction contained 5 bases not matched to a gene. Per the germline V gene, CDR1 is SGHTA and CDR2 is FQGNSA. General observations from the study: The investigators catalogued under 200 TCR beta chains as cytomegalovirus-associated.

This sequence joins TRBV7-2 and TRBJ2-3, with TRBD1 matching 7 bases. Sequencing was carried out using PBMCs. The clonotype originates from a woman aged 40 to 50 in good health and CMV-seropositive. The CDR3: CASSLQGLSTDTQYF. For the CDR3, the DNA is TGTGCCAGCAGCCTACAGGGGCTTAGCACAGATACGCAGTATTTT.